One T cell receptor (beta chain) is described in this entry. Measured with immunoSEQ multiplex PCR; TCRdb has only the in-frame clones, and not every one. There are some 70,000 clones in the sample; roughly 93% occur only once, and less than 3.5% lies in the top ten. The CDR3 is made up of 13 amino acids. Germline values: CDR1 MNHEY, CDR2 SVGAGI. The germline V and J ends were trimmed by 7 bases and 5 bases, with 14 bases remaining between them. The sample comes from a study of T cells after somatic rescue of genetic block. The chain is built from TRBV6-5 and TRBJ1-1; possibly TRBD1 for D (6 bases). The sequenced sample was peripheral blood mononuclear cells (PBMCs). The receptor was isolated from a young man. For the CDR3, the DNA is TGTGCCAGCAACCACAGGGCTGGGACTGAAGCTTTCTTT. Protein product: CASNHRAGTEAFF.